Listed here are 21 T cell receptor beta chains from one sample, sequenced in a study of cytomegalovirus exposure and HLA in healthy donors. With 60 Vbeta and 13 Jbeta primers, the PCR was carried out. Clones were sequenced by immunoSEQ multiplex PCR, and TCRdb holds only the in-frame ones, with some missing. The sample consists of under 250,000 clones, approximately 82% of them appearing once. The material sequenced was PBMCs. The origin of the receptors is a man between 18 and 29 years old in good health and CMV-seronegative.

The V and J genes are TRBV7-9 and TRBJ2-3; 14 nucleotides line up with TRBD2. The CDR3 is 16 residues long. Looked up from germline, CDR1 is SEHNR and CDR2 is FQNEAQ (reference sequence). V trimming: 5 bases; J trimming: 3 bases; junction bases outside the gene matches: 4. The CDR3, as DNA: TGTGCCAGCAGCCATGGACTAGCGGGAGGAACAGATACGCAGTATTTT. Translation: CASSHGLAGGTDTQYF.

This clone has a handful of counts. V and J are TRBV30 and TRBJ1-5; 10 nucleotides align to TRBD1. Unmatched junction bases numbered 5, after V lost 3 bases and J lost 6 bases. There are 14 residues in the CDR3. Germline loops: CDR1 GTSNPN, CDR2 SVGIG (reference sequence). This chain's CDR3 is CAWSATGGSQPQHF. In nucleotides, the CDR3 is TGTGCCTGGAGCGCGACAGGGGGCAGTCAGCCCCAGCATTTT.

This rearrangement joins TRBV12-2 to TRBJ2-1; the table calls TRBD2, which could not be checked here. TRBV12-2 is listed as a pseudogene. The CDR3 consists of 12 residues. Here the CDR3 reads CAEIGRNNEQFF. The CDR3 coding sequence is TGTGCGGAGATAGGGAGGAACAATGAGCAGTTCTTC.

The chain employs TRBV7-2 and TRBJ1-2; D gene uncertain. Germline CDR1 SGHTA, CDR2 FQGNSA. The CDR3 is made up of 11 amino acids. Trimming removed 3 bases at V and 8 bases at J, with 7 bases between. Here the CDR3 DNA reads TGTGCCAGCAGCTTCGGAGCCGGCTACACCTTC. Amino acids: CASSFGAGYTF.

The rearrangement links TRBV6-1 to TRBJ2-5; possibly TRBD2 for D (5 bases). CDR1 and CDR2 from the germline V gene are MNHNS and SASEGT. The CDR3 sequence is 13 residues long. V dropped 5 bases and J dropped 5 bases, with 12 bases sitting between them. CDR3: CASSFTRTETQYF. The CDR3 DNA sequence: TGTGCCAGCAGTTTCACTAGAACGGAGACCCAGTACTTC.

This chain uses TRBV7-3 with TRBJ2-6, with a weak D call TRBD2 (7 bases). V shed 2 bases and J shed 0 bases, with 14 bases lying between them. The CDR3 is 18 residues long. CDR1 is SGHTA, CDR2 FQGTGA, per germline. The DNA of the CDR3 is TGTGCCAGCAGCTTAGGGGGGGGCAGAAACTCTGGGGCCAACGTCCTGACTTTC. Protein sequence: CASSLGGGRNSGANVLTF.

This clone appeared a single time. The chain joins TRBV28 to TRBJ1-4, with D uncertain. Germline V gene data show CDR1 as MDHEN and CDR2 as SYDVKM. CDR3 length: 14 amino acids. The V end lost 0 bases, the J end lost 3 bases, and 5 bases lay between the germline ends. This chain's CDR3 is CASSLWGPNEKLFF. As DNA, the CDR3 is TGTGCCAGCAGTTTATGGGGCCCTAATGAAAAACTGTTTTTT.

This clone was seen a few times. The chain uses TRBV11-2 and TRBJ1-2; D uncertain. Germline values: CDR1 SGHAT, CDR2 FQNNGV. The CDR3 has 14 residues. V lost 5 bases to trimming and J lost 6 bases, with 16 bases between them. The CDR3 DNA reads as TGTGCCAGCAGCATCAACCGGGGTCAGGATGGCTACACCTTC. It specifies CASSINRGQDGYTF.

The chain recombines TRBV29-1 with TRBJ2-7; TRBD1 matches 12 bases. CDR1 is SQVTM, CDR2 ANQGSEA, per germline. The CDR3 runs to 14 residues. V gave up 6 bases and J gave up 7 bases; unmatched junction bases: 10. DNA for the CDR3: TGCAGCGTCCAACAGGGACAGGGGGCGCCTGAGCAGTACTTC. Translating it yields CSVQQGQGAPEQYF.

V usage is TRBV2 and J usage is TRBJ1-5; D is uncertain. Germline V gene lookup returns CDR1 SNHLY and CDR2 FYNNEI. Trimming shortened V by 3 bases and J by 9 bases, and 12 bases separated the two germline ends. This CDR3 has 13 residues. CDR3 residues: CASSDERSRPQHF. Here the CDR3 DNA reads TGTGCCAGCAGTGACGAACGATCGAGGCCCCAGCATTTT. The full variable domain, in which reference TRBV2 and TRBJ1-5 provide the parts outside the CDR3, is EPEVTQTPSHQVTQMGQEVILRCVPISNHLYFYWYRQILGQKVEFLVSFYNNEISEKSEIFDDQFSVERPDGSNFTLKIRSTKLEDSAMYFCASSDERSRPQHFGDGTRLSIL.

This clone occurred a few times. The V gene is TRBV7-2, the J gene TRBJ2-7, with TRBD2 identical over 14 bases. Trimming removed 5 bases from V and 3 bases from J; junction bases left unmatched: 3. The germline V gene has CDR1 SGHTA and CDR2 FQGNSA. This CDR3 comprises 15 residues. This CDR3 is CASSPGLAGGYEQYF. The CDR3 DNA reads TGTGCCAGCAGCCCCGGACTAGCGGGAGGCTACGAGCAGTACTTC.

This chain joins TRBV11-2 and TRBJ2-1; 7 positions match TRBD2. The CDR3 has 15 amino acids. Germline loops: CDR1 SGHAT, CDR2 FQNNGV. Germline trimming cut 3 bases from V and 4 bases from J; bases unmatched to any gene: 6. The CDR3 loop reads CASSLAAGDYNEQFF. DNA for the CDR3: TGTGCCAGCAGCTTGGCCGCGGGGGATTACAATGAGCAGTTCTTC. The whole variable domain, remainder taken from reference TRBV11-2 and TRBJ2-1, is EAGVAQSPRYKIIEKRQSVAFWCNPISGHATLYWYQQILGQGPKLLIQFQNNGVVDDSQLPKDRFSAERLKGVDSTLKIQPAKLEDSAVYLCASSLAAGDYNEQFFGPGTRLTVL.

This clone showed up just once. The V gene is TRBV6-5, the J gene TRBJ1-1, with D perhaps matching TRBD1 (5 bases). The length of the CDR3 is 15 residues. V was pared by 6 bases and J by 2 bases, with 16 bases between. CDR1 and CDR2 (germline): MNHEY, SVGAGI. For the CDR3, the DNA is TGTGCCAGCAGGATCTTGGGGGGATCTAACACTGAAGCTTTCTTT. Its translation: CASRILGGSNTEAFF.

The rearrangement uses TRBV28 and TRBJ2-3; D remains unclear. V was shortened by 3 bases and J by 2 bases, with 12 bases between the two germline ends. Germline V gene sequence: CDR1 MDHEN, CDR2 SYDVKM. This CDR3 spans 15 amino acids. The DNA of the CDR3 is TGTGCCAGCAGTTTTTCTGCGGAACTCACAGATACGCAGTATTTT. The encoded protein is CASSFSAELTDTQYF.

The V and J genes are TRBV7-6 and TRBJ2-2, with a possible D match to TRBD2 (6 bases). This CDR3 comprises 17 residues. Germline values: CDR1 SGHVS, CDR2 FNYEAQ. The V gene lost 1 base and the J gene lost 0 bases, with 12 bases spanning the gap. CDR3 sequence reads: CASSLGPGRTNTGELFF. The CDR3 bases are TGTGCCAGCAGCTTAGGCCCCGGGAGAACGAACACCGGGGAGCTGTTTTTT.

The chain recombines TRBV29-1 with TRBJ2-5; 7 nucleotides line up with TRBD2. With 2 bases clipped from V and 5 bases from J, the junction kept 11 bases outside the gene matches. Germline CDR1 is SQVTM and CDR2 is ANQGSEA. CDR3 length: 15 amino acids. CDR3 sequence reads: CSVELREILRETQYF. The CDR3 nucleotides are TGCAGCGTTGAACTGCGGGAGATACTTCGGGAGACCCAGTACTTC.

The chain uses TRBV12-5 and TRBJ2-1; D might be TRBD1 (6 bases). The CDR3 totals 13 residues. CDR1 and CDR2 from the germline V gene are LGHNT and FRNRAP. V was trimmed by 1 base and J by 9 bases, leaving 10 bases between them. CDR3 nucleotides: TGTGCTAGTGGTTTGGATTCCAGGGGTGAGCAGTTCTTC. Its protein is CASGLDSRGEQFF.

This clone was counted a single time. This chain connects TRBV5-5 to TRBJ2-7; no reliable D call. Trimming stripped 0 bases from V and 0 bases from J, with 13 bases between. The CDR3 is 16 residues long. Germline V gene lookup returns CDR1 SGHKS and CDR2 YYEKEE (reference sequence). The CDR3 protein is CASSLGGGSSSYEQYF. For the CDR3, the DNA is TGTGCCAGCAGCTTGGGCGGCGGATCAAGCTCCTACGAGCAGTACTTC. The full variable domain, completed using reference TRBV5-5 and TRBJ2-7, is DAGVTQSPTHLIKTRGQQVTLRCSPISGHKSVSWYQQVLGQGPQFIFQYYEKEERGRGNFPDRFSARQFPNYSSELNVNALLLGDSALYLCASSLGGGSSSYEQYFGPGTRLTVT.

The chain has TRBV29-1 and TRBJ1-2, with D tentatively TRBD1 (5 bases). Germline V gene data show CDR1 as SQVTM and CDR2 as ANQGSEA. The ends were cut back, 6 bases at V and 4 bases at J, with 30 bases in the middle. This CDR3 has 18 amino acids. CDR3 sequence: CSVPAIGELATAAYGYTF. The CDR3 nucleotides are TGCAGCGTGCCGGCGATAGGGGAATTGGCAACCGCGGCCTATGGCTACACCTTC.

The chain joins TRBV7-3 to TRBJ2-2; D gene uncertain. Looked up from germline, CDR1 is SGHTA and CDR2 is FQGTGA. The CDR3 totals 14 residues. The ends were cut back, 5 bases at V and 4 bases at J, with 11 bases in the middle. The CDR3 coding sequence is TGTGCCAGCAGCCCAGGCCCTCTCACCGGGGAGCTGTTTTTT. Amino acid sequence: CASSPGPLTGELFF.

This clone has just one count. This chain uses TRBV29-1 with TRBJ2-7; 7 bases agree with TRBD2. CDR1 is SQVTM and CDR2 is ANQGSEA in the germline V gene. The CDR3 covers 13 residues. With 2 bases clipped from V and 6 bases from J, the junction kept 7 bases outside the gene matches. This chain's CDR3 is CSVEWGGIGEQYF. The CDR3 region has the DNA TGCAGCGTTGAATGGGGGGGGATAGGCGAGCAGTACTTC.